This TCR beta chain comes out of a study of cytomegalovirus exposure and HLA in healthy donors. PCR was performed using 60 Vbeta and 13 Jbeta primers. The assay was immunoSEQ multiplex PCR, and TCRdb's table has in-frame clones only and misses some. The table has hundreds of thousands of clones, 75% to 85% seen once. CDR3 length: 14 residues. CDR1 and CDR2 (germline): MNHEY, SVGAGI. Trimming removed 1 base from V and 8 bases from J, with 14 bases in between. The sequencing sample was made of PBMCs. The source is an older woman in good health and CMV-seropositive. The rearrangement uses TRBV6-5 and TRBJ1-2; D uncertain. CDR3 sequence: CASSYYDGEGGYTF. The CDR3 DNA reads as TGTGCCAGCAGTTACTACGACGGGGAAGGCGGCTACACCTTC.